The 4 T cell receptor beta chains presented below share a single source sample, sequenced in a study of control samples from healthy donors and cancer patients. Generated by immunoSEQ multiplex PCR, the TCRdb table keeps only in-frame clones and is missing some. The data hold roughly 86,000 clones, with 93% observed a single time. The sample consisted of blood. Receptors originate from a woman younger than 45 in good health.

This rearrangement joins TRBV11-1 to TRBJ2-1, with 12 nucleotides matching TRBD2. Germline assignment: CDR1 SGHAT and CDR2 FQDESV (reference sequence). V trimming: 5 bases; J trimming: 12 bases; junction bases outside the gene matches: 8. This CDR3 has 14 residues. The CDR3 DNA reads TGTGCCAGCAGCCTGGGCCTAGCGGGAGGGCGGCAGTTCTTC. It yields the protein CASSLGLAGGRQFF.

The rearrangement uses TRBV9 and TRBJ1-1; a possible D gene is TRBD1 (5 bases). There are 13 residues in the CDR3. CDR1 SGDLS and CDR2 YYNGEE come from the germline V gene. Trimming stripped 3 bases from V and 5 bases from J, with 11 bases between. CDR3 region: CASSGGAGTEAFF. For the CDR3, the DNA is TGTGCCAGCAGCGGGGGCGCCGGAACTGAAGCTTTCTTT.

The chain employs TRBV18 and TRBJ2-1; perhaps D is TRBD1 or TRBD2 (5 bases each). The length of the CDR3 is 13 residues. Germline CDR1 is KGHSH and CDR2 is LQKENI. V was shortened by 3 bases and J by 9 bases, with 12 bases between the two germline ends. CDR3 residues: CASSPGTDSEQFF. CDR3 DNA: TGTGCCAGCTCACCCGGGACCGATTCTGAGCAGTTCTTC. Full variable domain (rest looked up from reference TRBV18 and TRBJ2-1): NAGVMQNPRHLVRRRGQEARLRCSPMKGHSHVYWYRQLPEEGLKFMVYLQKENIIDESGMPKERFSAEFPKEGPSILRIQQVVRGDSAAYFCASSPGTDSEQFFGPGTRLTVL.

The CDR3 is CASSLDPLGSGTYEQYF. CDR3 DNA sequence: TGCGCCAGCAGCTTGGATCCCCTGGGCAGCGGAACCTACGAGCAGTACTTC. The J gene is TRBJ2-7, the V gene TRBV5-1, with TRBD2 as a possible D gene (5 bases). V was trimmed by 0 bases and J by 2 bases, leaving 18 bases between them. The CDR3 contains 17 residues. Germline V CDR1 and CDR2: SGHRS, YFSETQ.